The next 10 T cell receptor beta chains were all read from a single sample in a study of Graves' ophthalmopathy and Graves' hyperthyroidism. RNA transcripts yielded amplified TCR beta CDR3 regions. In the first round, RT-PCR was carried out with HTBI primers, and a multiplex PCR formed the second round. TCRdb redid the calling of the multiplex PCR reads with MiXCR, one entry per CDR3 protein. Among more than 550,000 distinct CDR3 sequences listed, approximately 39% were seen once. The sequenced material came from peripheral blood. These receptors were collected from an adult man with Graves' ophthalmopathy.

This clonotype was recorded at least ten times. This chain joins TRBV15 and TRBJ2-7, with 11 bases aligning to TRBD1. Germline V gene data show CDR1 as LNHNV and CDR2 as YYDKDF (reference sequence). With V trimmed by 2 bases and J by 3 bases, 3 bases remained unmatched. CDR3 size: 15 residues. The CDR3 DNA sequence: TGTGCCACCAGCAGACCCGGGACAGGGGGCTACGAGCAGTACTTC. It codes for CATSRPGTGGYEQYF.

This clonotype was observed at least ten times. CDR3 in DNA: TGTGCCAGCAGCTTCTTATCCCCTTGCGAGGGGGATGCCTACGAGCAGTACTTC. Its translation is CASSFLSPCEGDAYEQYF. J is TRBJ2-7 and V is TRBV7-3; tentative D call: TRBD1 (6 bases). V gave up 3 bases and J gave up 2 bases, with 23 bases separating them. The CDR3 contains 18 residues. Looked up from germline, CDR1 is SGHTA and CDR2 is FQGTGA.

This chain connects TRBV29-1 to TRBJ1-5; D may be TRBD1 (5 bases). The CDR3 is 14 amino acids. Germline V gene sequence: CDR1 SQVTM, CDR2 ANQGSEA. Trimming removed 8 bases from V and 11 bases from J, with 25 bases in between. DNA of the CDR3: TGCAGCTCCGCGGGGGAGGGCCACACAGAGACCCAGCATTTT. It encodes CSSAGEGHTETQHF.

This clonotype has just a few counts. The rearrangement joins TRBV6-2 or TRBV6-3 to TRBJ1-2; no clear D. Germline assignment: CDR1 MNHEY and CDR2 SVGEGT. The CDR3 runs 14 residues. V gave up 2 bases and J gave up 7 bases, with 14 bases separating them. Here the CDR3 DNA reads TGTGCCAGCAGTTACACCGGGATCGACGTTGGCTACACCTTC. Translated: CASSYTGIDVGYTF.

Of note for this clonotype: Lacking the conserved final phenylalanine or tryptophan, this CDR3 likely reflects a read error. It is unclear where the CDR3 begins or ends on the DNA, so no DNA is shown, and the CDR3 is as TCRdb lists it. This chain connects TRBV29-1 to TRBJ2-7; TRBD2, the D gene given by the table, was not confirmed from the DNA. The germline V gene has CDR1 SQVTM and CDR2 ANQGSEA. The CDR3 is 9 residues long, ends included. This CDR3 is CSVFGTSGS.

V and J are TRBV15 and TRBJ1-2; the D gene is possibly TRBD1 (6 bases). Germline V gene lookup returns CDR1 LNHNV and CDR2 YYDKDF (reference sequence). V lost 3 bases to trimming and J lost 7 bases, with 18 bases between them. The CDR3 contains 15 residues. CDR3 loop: CATSSAPTGITGYTF. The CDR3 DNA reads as TGTGCCACCAGCAGTGCTCCCACAGGGATCACTGGCTACACCTTC.

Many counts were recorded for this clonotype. CDR3 bases: TGCAGCGTCCCCGCCCCGAACACTGAAGCTTTCTTT. Translated, it gives CSVPAPNTEAFF. The chain joins TRBV29-1 to TRBJ1-1; no clear D. The germline gives CDR1 SQVTM, CDR2 ANQGSEA. This CDR3 contains 12 residues. V was clipped by 6 bases and J by 1 base, with 9 bases between them.

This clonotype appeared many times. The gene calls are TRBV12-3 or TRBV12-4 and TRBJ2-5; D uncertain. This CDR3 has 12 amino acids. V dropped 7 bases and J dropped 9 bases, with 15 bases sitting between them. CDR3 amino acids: CASTLTSSSQYF. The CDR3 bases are TGTGCCAGCACCCTGACCTCTTCGTCCCAGTACTTC.

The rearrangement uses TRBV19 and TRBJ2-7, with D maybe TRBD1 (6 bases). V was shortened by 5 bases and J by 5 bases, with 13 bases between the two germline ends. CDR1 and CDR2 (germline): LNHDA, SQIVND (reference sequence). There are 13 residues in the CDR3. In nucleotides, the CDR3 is TGTGCCAGTAGTCTGGGGCAGGGGCACGAGCAGTACTTC. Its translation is CASSLGQGHEQYF.

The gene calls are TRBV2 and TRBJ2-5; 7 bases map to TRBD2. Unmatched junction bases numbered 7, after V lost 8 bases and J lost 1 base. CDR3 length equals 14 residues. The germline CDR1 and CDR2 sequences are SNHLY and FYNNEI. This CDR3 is CASVDPGGQETQYF. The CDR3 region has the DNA TGTGCCAGCGTTGACCCGGGAGGCCAAGAGACCCAGTACTTC.